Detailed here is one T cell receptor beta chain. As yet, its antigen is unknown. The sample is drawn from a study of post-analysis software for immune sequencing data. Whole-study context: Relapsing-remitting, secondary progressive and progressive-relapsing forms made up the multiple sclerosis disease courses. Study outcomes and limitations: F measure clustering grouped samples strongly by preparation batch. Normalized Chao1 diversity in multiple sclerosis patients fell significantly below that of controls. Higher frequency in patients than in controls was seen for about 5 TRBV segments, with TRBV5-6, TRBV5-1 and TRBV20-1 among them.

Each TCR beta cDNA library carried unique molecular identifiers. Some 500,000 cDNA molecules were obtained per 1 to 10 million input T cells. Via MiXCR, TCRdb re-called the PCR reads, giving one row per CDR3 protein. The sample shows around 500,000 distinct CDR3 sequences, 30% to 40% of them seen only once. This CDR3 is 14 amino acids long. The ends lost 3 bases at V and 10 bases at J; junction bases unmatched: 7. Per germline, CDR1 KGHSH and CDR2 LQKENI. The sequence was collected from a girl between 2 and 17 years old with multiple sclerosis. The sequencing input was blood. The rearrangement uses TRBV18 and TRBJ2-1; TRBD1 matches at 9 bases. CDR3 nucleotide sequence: TGTGCCAGCTCACCGGGACAGGGATCTTACGAGCAGTTCTTC. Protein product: CASSPGQGSYEQFF.